These 32 T cell receptor beta chains originate from one sample sequenced in a study of T cell responses to AZD1222 COVID-19 vaccine. This table comes from immunoSEQ multiplex PCR, and its TCRdb copy is limited to in-frame clones, with some not included. The profile shows some 70,000 clones, about 80% of them singletons. The specimen comprised peripheral blood, sampled 28 days after the second AZD1222 dose. These receptors were taken from an adult who received the AZD1222 COVID-19 vaccine.

The chain carries TRBV20-1 and TRBJ2-7, with D perhaps matching TRBD1 (5 bases). The germline CDR1 and CDR2 sequences are DFQATT and SNEGSKA (reference sequence). The CDR3 runs 11 residues. Trimming cost V 2 bases and J 5 bases, with 7 bases left between them. The DNA of the CDR3 is TGCAGTGCTAGATCAGGGCACGAGCAGTACTTC. It translates to CSARSGHEQYF.

The V gene is TRBV27, the J gene TRBJ1-2; 7 bases match TRBD1. Germline-derived CDR1 and CDR2 are MNHEY and SMNVEV (reference sequence). This CDR3 spans 14 amino acids. With V trimmed by 6 bases and J by 11 bases, 15 bases remained unmatched. The CDR3: CASSSQTTGRSYTF. CDR3 nucleotide sequence: TGTGCCAGCAGCTCCCAGACGACAGGGAGGAGTTACACCTTC.

The chain employs TRBV7-2 and TRBJ2-7, with D possibly being TRBD1 (5 bases). The CDR3 extends over 14 amino acids. V gave up 3 bases and J gave up 1 base, with 10 bases separating them. The germline V gene has CDR1 SGHTA and CDR2 FQGNSA. For the CDR3, the DNA is TGTGCCAGCAGCTTCATGACAGTATCCTACGAGCAGTACTTC. It encodes CASSFMTVSYEQYF.

The CDR3 region has the DNA TGTGCCAGCAGCTTCGGACTAGCGGGCACAGATACGCAGTATTTT. Its translation: CASSFGLAGTDTQYF. The rearrangement links TRBV7-6 to TRBJ2-3; 10 nucleotides line up with TRBD2. The CDR3 length is 15 residues. In germline, CDR1 is SGHVS, CDR2 FNYEAQ. Trimming removed 3 bases from V and 1 base from J; junction bases left unmatched: 1.

The chain couples TRBV4-1 to TRBJ1-2, with 7 bases matching TRBD1. V trimming: 1 base; J trimming: 3 bases; junction bases outside the gene matches: 5. CDR1 and CDR2 from the germline V gene are MGHRA and YSYEKL. The CDR3 covers 15 residues. The CDR3 DNA is TGCGCCAGCAGCCAAGTGGACAGGAGAGACTATGGCTACACCTTC. As protein: CASSQVDRRDYGYTF.

The V and J genes are TRBV18 and TRBJ2-1; D unclear. Trimming took 3 bases from V and 0 from J, leaving 6 bases between them. Germline CDR1 and CDR2: KGHSH and LQKENI. CDR3 length: 14 residues. In DNA, the CDR3 is TGTGCCAGCTCACCCGACGGCTCCTACAATGAGCAGTTCTTC. Translated, it gives CASSPDGSYNEQFF.

The gene calls are TRBV7-2 and TRBJ1-2; TRBD1 aligns across 8 bases. J gave up 4 bases and V 2 bases, and 9 bases lay outside the gene matches. Per the germline V gene, CDR1 is SGHTA and CDR2 is FQGNSA. The CDR3 is made up of 16 amino acids. The CDR3 DNA follows: TGTGCCAGCAGCTTAATGTCGGGACAGGATACCTATGGCTACACCTTC. Translated, it gives CASSLMSGQDTYGYTF.

This rearrangement joins TRBV7-8 to TRBJ1-1; D unclear. The CDR3 totals 16 residues. Trimming removed 2 bases at V and 0 bases at J, with 13 bases between. Germline V lookup: CDR1 SGHVS, CDR2 FQNEAQ. The DNA for the CDR3 is TGTGCCAGCAGCTTATATTCAGGAGACATGAACACTGAAGCTTTCTTT. Protein sequence: CASSLYSGDMNTEAFF.

There are a few counts of this clone. The CDR3 loop is CATYFEVWSRNSPLHF. The CDR3 bases are TGTGCCACCTACTTCGAGGTCTGGTCCCGTAATTCACCCCTCCACTTT. The rearrangement links TRBV24-1 to TRBJ1-6; D not certain. CDR1 and CDR2 from the germline V gene are KGHDR and SFDVKD. The CDR3 is 16 amino acids. V lost 9 bases to trimming and J lost 6 bases, with 20 bases between them.

This clone has a handful of counts. This chain joins TRBV12-3 or TRBV12-4 and TRBJ1-2; D is ambiguous. V shed 1 base and J shed 8 bases, with 8 bases lying between them. This CDR3 has 12 amino acids. The CDR3 DNA sequence: TGTGCCAGCAGTTTAGGTGTTGGGGGCTACACCTTC. It yields the protein CASSLGVGGYTF.

The rearrangement joins TRBV25-1 to TRBJ2-1, with TRBD2 matching over 11 bases. V trimming: 3 bases; J trimming: 6 bases; junction bases outside the gene matches: 4. Germline V gives CDR1 MGHDK, CDR2 SYGVNS. The CDR3 covers 15 residues. The CDR3 nucleotides are TGTGCCAGCAGTGATATAGCGGGGGGGCTCAATGAGCAGTTCTTC. As protein: CASSDIAGGLNEQFF.

The J gene is TRBJ2-7, the V gene TRBV18; 9 positions match TRBD1. V shed 3 bases and J 4 bases; nucleotides not matched to a gene: 7. Germline V gene lookup returns CDR1 KGHSH and CDR2 LQKENI. The CDR3 is 15 residues long. The CDR3 reads CASSPFVGQGYEQYF. The CDR3 DNA reads as TGTGCCAGCTCACCGTTCGTAGGACAGGGGTACGAGCAGTACTTC.

This rearrangement joins TRBV9 to TRBJ1-1; possible D gene TRBD1, 6 bases. Germline values: CDR1 SGDLS, CDR2 YYNGEE. The V gene lost 0 bases and the J gene lost 3 bases, with 9 bases spanning the gap. The CDR3 totals 14 residues. This CDR3 reads CASSVVDSHTEAFF. The CDR3 nucleotides read TGTGCCAGCAGCGTAGTGGACAGCCACACTGAAGCTTTCTTT. Based on the CDR3 plus reference TRBV9 and TRBJ1-1, the full variable domain is DSGVTQTPKHLITATGQRVTLRCSPRSGDLSVYWYQQSLDQGLQFLIQYYNGEERAKGNILERFSAQQFPDLHSELNLSSLELGDSALYFCASSVVDSHTEAFFGQGTRLTVV.

The V call is TRBV3-1 (or the pseudogene TRBV3-2), the J call TRBJ1-2; D call uncertain. The ends were cut back, 2 bases at V and 7 bases at J, with 20 bases in the middle. Looked up from germline, CDR1 is LGHDT and CDR2 is YNNKEL (reference sequence). The CDR3 is made up of 16 amino acids. The CDR3 here is CASSQPRSPGPGGYTF. In DNA form, the CDR3 reads TGTGCCAGCAGCCAACCTCGGAGCCCCGGACCCGGTGGCTACACCTTC.

This chain connects TRBV27 to TRBJ1-2; no clear D gene. Germline CDR1 reads MNHEY; CDR2 reads SMNVEV (reference sequence). The V and J ends lost 4 bases and 5 bases respectively, with 11 bases between them. The CDR3 has 13 amino acids. In nucleotides, the CDR3 is TGTGCCAGCAGTTCCTCAGACGGATATGGCTACACCTTC. Protein sequence: CASSSSDGYGYTF.

The chain couples TRBV11-3 to TRBJ2-1, with TRBD1 identical over 8 bases. The V gene's germline CDR1 is SGHNT and CDR2 YENEEA. With 5 bases clipped from V and 2 bases from J, the junction kept 2 bases outside the gene matches. The CDR3 sequence is 14 residues long. DNA of the CDR3: TGTGCCAGCAGCACAGGGGGAACCTACAATGAGCAGTTCTTC. Its translation: CASSTGGTYNEQFF.

The chain employs TRBV5-1 and TRBJ2-3, with TRBD2 matching 9 bases. CDR3 length: 18 amino acids. The germline V gene encodes CDR1 SGHRS and CDR2 YFSETQ. V shed 1 base and J 0 bases; nucleotides not matched to a gene: 9. The chain's CDR3 is CASSLIGSGGRSTDTQYF. The CDR3 nucleotides read TGCGCCAGCAGCTTGATAGGTAGCGGGGGCCGAAGCACAGATACGCAGTATTTT.

The V and J genes are TRBV27 and TRBJ1-2; TRBD1 aligns across 10 bases. The CDR3 consists of 16 residues. Trimming cost V 5 bases and J 3 bases; bases outside gene matches: 9. Looked up from germline, CDR1 is MNHEY and CDR2 is SMNVEV (reference sequence). CDR3 bases: TGTGCCAGCAGTCCCCTAGGACAGGGGGTGGACTATGGCTACACCTTC. As protein: CASSPLGQGVDYGYTF.

The chain recombines TRBV12-3 or TRBV12-4 with TRBJ2-7; 8 bases line up with TRBD1. Trimming removed 4 bases from V and 9 bases from J; junction bases left unmatched: 5. The CDR3 totals 12 residues. CDR3 amino acids: CASSWGTGGQYF. The DNA of the CDR3 is TGTGCCAGCAGTTGGGGGACAGGCGGGCAGTACTTC.

The rearrangement links TRBV10-3 to TRBJ1-2, with D perhaps TRBD1 (5 bases). Germline CDR1 and CDR2: ENHRY and SYGVKD. Trimming pared 0 bases from V and 4 bases from J, leaving 15 bases between. The CDR3 is 16 residues long. In DNA, the CDR3 is TGTGCCATCAGTGAGTCGATGGGTGTCGGGGGCTATGGCTACACCTTC. Encoded protein: CAISESMGVGGYGYTF.

The chain couples TRBV7-2 to TRBJ2-1; TRBD1 or TRBD2 may be the D gene (6 bases each). The CDR3 runs 15 residues. In germline, CDR1 is SGHTA, CDR2 FQGNSA. V was cut by 5 bases and J by 9 bases, with 20 bases left in between. CDR3 protein: CASSPVRGPGGEQFF. The CDR3 DNA is TGTGCCAGCAGCCCGGTACGGGGGCCGGGCGGTGAGCAGTTCTTC.

The chain is built from TRBV14 and TRBJ2-1; D unresolved. The CDR3 spans 16 residues. Germline V gene sequence: CDR1 SGHDN, CDR2 FVKESK. V lost 4 bases and J 0 bases, leaving 13 bases between the germline ends. The CDR3 nucleotides read TGTGCCAGCAGCCCGACGATCAGCGTCTCCTACAATGAGCAGTTCTTC. Amino acid sequence: CASSPTISVSYNEQFF.

This clone occurred a few times. The genes are TRBV12-3 or TRBV12-4 and TRBJ2-7; no clear D. V lost 6 bases to trimming and J lost 2 bases, with 8 bases between them. This CDR3 has 12 residues. The CDR3 sequence: CASSRLPYEQYF. The CDR3 coding sequence is TGTGCCAGCAGCCGGCTACCCTACGAGCAGTACTTC.

This clone appeared once. The chain links TRBV28 to TRBJ2-7; unclear D gene. This CDR3 region has 11 residues. Trimming cost V 2 bases and J 12 bases, with 11 bases left between them. Germline V gene data show CDR1 as MDHEN and CDR2 as SYDVKM. The CDR3 here is CASSLLDLWYF. As DNA, the CDR3 is TGTGCCAGCAGTTTACTGGACCTATGGTACTTC.

The V call is TRBV5-1, the J call TRBJ2-3; D is possibly TRBD2 (6 bases). The germline gives CDR1 SGHRS, CDR2 YFSETQ. The CDR3 length is 14 residues. V lost 3 bases and J lost 1, with 9 bases in between. The CDR3 DNA sequence: TGCGCCAGCAGCTCGGGGGAAGGCACAGATACGCAGTATTTT. It specifies CASSSGEGTDTQYF.

The J gene is TRBJ1-6, the V gene TRBV19, with D tentatively TRBD1 (5 bases). V lost 5 bases and J 4 bases, leaving 9 bases between the germline ends. Germline V gene sequence: CDR1 LNHDA, CDR2 SQIVND (reference sequence). The CDR3 runs 14 residues. The CDR3 nucleotides read TGTGCCAGTAGTCAGACAGTTTATAATTCACCCCTCCACTTT. Translating it yields CASSQTVYNSPLHF.

This clone was observed a handful of times. V is TRBV6-5 and J is TRBJ1-2, with D uncertain. From germline, CDR1 is MNHEY and CDR2 SVGAGI. Trimming took off 4 bases at V and 5 bases at J, with 5 bases between the two ends. The CDR3 spans 11 residues. CDR3 DNA sequence: TGTGCCAGCAGTTCCGGATATGGCTACACCTTC. Protein sequence: CASSSGYGYTF.

The V and J genes are TRBV19 and TRBJ1-1; D is unclear. The length of the CDR3 is 17 residues. CDR1 and CDR2 from the germline V gene are LNHDA and SQIVND (reference sequence). V gave up 3 bases and J gave up 1 base, with 18 bases separating them. CDR3 DNA sequence: TGTGCCAGTAGTATGTCAGGTGGCACCTTCTGGAACACTGAAGCTTTCTTT. It translates to CASSMSGGTFWNTEAFF.

The chain links TRBV25-1 to TRBJ1-2; 7 positions match TRBD1. Germline V lookup: CDR1 MGHDK, CDR2 SYGVNS. The ends lost 7 bases at V and 6 bases at J; junction bases unmatched: 5. The CDR3 is made up of 12 amino acids. CDR3 amino acids: CASTTGLDGYTF. CDR3 sequence (DNA): TGTGCCAGCACGACAGGGTTGGATGGCTACACCTTC.

The chain joins TRBV7-3 to TRBJ1-3; possibly TRBD1 for D (5 bases). Trimming took 4 bases from V and 4 from J, leaving 8 bases between them. Germline CDR1 SGHTA, CDR2 FQGTGA. This CDR3 has 13 residues. In DNA, the CDR3 is TGTGCCAGCAGCTCCAGACAGGGAAACACCATATATTTT. As protein: CASSSRQGNTIYF.

The V gene is TRBV7-9, the J gene TRBJ1-1, with TRBD1 matching over 11 bases. Germline assignment: CDR1 SEHNR and CDR2 FQNEAQ (reference sequence). Germline trimming cut 3 bases from V and 4 bases from J; bases unmatched to any gene: 7. There are 16 residues in the CDR3. CDR3 in amino acids: CASSLGTGGLGTEAFF. The CDR3 DNA reads TGTGCCAGCAGCTTGGGGACAGGGGGGTTAGGCACTGAAGCTTTCTTT.

The V call is TRBV29-1, the J call TRBJ1-5; maybe TRBD1 (6 bases). The V and J ends lost 4 bases and 1 base respectively, with 8 bases between them. The germline gives CDR1 SQVTM, CDR2 ANQGSEA. This CDR3 is built from 13 residues. The CDR3 spells CSVAQGSNQPQHF. For the CDR3, the DNA is TGCAGCGTTGCACAGGGAAGCAATCAGCCCCAGCATTTT.